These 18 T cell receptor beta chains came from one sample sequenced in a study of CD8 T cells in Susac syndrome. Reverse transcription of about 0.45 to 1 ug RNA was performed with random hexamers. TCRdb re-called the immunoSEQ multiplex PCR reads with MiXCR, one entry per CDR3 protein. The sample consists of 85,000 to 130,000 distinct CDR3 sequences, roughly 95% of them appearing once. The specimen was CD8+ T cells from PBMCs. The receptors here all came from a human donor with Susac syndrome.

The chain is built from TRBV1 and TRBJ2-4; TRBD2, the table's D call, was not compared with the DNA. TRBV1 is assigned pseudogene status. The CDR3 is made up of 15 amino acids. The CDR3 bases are TGCACCAGCAGCGACTCTAGCGGTGATAAAAACATTCAGTACTTC. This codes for CTSSDSSGDKNIQYF.

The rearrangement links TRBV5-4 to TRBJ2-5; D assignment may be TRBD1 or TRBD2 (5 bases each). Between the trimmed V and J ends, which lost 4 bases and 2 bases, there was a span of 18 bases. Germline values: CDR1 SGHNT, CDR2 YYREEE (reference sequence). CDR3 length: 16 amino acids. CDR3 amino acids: CASSLTPGRTQETQYF. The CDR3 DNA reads TGTGCCAGCAGCCTTACCCCGGGACGGACACAAGAGACCCAGTACTTC.

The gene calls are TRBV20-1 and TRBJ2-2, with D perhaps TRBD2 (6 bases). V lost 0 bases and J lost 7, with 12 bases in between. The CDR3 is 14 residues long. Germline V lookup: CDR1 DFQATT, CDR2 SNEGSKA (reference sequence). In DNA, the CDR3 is TGCAGTGCTAGAGATGGAGGGGCGGGCGGGGAGCTGTTTTTT. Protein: CSARDGGAGGELFF.

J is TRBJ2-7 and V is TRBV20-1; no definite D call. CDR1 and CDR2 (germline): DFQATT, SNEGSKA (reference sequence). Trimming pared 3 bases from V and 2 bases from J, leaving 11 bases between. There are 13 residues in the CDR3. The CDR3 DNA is TGCAGTGCTAGGTCCAGAAGAGCCTACGAGCAGTACTTC. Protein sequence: CSARSRRAYEQYF.

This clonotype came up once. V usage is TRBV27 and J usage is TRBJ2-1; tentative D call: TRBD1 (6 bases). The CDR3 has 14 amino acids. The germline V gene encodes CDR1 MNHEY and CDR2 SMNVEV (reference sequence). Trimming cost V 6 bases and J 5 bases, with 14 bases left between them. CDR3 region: CASSIRDTDNEQFF. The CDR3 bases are TGTGCCAGCAGCATCCGGGACACTGACAATGAGCAGTTCTTC.

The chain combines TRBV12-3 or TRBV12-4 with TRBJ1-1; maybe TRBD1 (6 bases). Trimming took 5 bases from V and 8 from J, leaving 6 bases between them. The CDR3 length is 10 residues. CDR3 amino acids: CASSQGEAFF. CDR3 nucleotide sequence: TGTGCCAGCAGTCAGGGGGAAGCTTTCTTT.

DNA for the CDR3: TGCGCCAGCAGACGACTAGCGGGGGTCAACACCGGGGAGCTGTTTTTT. It encodes CASRRLAGVNTGELFF. J is TRBJ2-2 and V is TRBV4-1, with TRBD2 matching over 12 bases. Germline CDR1 is MGHRA and CDR2 is YSYEKL. The trim removed 6 bases at V and 2 bases at J, leaving 4 bases unmatched. The CDR3 is 16 amino acids.

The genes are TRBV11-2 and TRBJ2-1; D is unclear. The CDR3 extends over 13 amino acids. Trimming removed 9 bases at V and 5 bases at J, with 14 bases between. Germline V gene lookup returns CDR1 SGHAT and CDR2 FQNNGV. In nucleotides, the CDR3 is TGTGCCAGTAAAGCTGACTCGAACAATGAGCAGTTCTTC. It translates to CASKADSNNEQFF.

CDR3 in DNA: TGTGCCAGCAGCGCCGACCCGGATACGCAGTATTTT. This gives the protein CASSADPDTQYF. The chain uses TRBV9 and TRBJ2-3; D call uncertain. V was shortened by 3 bases and J by 6 bases, with 8 bases between the two germline ends. The CDR3 is 12 residues long. Germline CDR1 and CDR2: SGDLS and YYNGEE.

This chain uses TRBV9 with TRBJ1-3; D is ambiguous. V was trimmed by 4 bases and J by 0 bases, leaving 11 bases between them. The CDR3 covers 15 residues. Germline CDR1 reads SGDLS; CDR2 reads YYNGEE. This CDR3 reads CASSTQDLSGNTIYF. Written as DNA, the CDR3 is TGTGCCAGCAGCACCCAGGACCTCTCTGGAAACACCATATATTTT.

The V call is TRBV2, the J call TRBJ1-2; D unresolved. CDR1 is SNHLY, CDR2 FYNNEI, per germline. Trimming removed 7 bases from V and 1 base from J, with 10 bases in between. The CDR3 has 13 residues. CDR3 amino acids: CASTGRVNYGYTF. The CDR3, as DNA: TGTGCCAGCACCGGACGGGTTAACTATGGCTACACCTTC.

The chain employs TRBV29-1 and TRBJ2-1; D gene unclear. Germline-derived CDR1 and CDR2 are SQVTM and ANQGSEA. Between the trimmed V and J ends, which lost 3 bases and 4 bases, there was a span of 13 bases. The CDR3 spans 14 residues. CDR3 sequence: CSVDLGIGYNEQFF. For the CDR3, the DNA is TGCAGCGTTGATTTAGGGATAGGTTACAATGAGCAGTTCTTC.

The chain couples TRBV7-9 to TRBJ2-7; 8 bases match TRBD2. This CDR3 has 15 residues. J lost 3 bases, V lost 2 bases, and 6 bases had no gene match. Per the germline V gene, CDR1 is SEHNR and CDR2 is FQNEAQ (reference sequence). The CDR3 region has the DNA TGTGCCAGCAGCTTAAGTAGCGGGGATATCTACGAGCAGTACTTC. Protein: CASSLSSGDIYEQYF.

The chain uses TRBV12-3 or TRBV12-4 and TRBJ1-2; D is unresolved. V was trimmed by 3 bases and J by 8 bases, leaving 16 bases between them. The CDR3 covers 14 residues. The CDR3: CASSLPDYPFGYTF. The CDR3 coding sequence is TGTGCCAGCAGTTTGCCAGATTACCCATTCGGCTACACCTTC.

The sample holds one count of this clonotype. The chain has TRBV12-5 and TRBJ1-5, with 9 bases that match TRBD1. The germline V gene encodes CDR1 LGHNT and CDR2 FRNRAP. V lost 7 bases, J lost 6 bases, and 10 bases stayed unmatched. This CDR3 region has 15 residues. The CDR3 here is CASVRLRQGGQPQHF. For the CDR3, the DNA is TGTGCTAGTGTCCGACTCAGACAGGGGGGTCAGCCCCAGCATTTT.

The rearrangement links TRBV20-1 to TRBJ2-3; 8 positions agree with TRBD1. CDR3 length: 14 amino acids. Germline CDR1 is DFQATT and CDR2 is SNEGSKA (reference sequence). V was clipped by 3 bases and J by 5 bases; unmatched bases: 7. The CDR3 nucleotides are TGCAGTGCTAGCATTGGGACAGGTATAGATACGCAGTATTTT. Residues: CSASIGTGIDTQYF.

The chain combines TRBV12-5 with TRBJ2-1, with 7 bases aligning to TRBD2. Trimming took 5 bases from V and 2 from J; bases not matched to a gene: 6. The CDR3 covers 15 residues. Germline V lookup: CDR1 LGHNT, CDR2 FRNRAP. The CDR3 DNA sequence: TGTGCTAGTGGTCTTGGGGGAGGGACCTACAATGAGCAGTTCTTC. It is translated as CASGLGGGTYNEQFF.

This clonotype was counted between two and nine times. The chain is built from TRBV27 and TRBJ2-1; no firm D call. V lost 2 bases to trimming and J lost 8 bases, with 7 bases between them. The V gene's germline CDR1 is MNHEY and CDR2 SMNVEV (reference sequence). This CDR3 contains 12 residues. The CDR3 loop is CASSLIGDEQFF. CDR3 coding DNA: TGTGCCAGCAGTTTAATAGGCGATGAGCAGTTCTTC.